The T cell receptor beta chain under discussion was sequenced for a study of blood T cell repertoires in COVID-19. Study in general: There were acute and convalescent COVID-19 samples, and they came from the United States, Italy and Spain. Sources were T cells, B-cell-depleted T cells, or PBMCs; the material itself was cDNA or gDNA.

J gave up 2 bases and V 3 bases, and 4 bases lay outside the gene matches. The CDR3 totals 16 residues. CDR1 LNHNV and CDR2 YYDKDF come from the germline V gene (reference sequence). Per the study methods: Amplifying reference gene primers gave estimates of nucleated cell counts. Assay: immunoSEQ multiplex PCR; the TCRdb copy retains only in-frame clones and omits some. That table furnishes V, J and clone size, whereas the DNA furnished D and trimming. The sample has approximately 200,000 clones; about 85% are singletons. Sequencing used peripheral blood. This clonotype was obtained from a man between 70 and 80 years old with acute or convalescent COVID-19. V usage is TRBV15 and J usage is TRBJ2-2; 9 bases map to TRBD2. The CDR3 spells CATSRKTSGNTGELFF. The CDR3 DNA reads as TGTGCCACCAGCAGGAAGACTAGCGGAAACACCGGGGAGCTGTTTTTT.